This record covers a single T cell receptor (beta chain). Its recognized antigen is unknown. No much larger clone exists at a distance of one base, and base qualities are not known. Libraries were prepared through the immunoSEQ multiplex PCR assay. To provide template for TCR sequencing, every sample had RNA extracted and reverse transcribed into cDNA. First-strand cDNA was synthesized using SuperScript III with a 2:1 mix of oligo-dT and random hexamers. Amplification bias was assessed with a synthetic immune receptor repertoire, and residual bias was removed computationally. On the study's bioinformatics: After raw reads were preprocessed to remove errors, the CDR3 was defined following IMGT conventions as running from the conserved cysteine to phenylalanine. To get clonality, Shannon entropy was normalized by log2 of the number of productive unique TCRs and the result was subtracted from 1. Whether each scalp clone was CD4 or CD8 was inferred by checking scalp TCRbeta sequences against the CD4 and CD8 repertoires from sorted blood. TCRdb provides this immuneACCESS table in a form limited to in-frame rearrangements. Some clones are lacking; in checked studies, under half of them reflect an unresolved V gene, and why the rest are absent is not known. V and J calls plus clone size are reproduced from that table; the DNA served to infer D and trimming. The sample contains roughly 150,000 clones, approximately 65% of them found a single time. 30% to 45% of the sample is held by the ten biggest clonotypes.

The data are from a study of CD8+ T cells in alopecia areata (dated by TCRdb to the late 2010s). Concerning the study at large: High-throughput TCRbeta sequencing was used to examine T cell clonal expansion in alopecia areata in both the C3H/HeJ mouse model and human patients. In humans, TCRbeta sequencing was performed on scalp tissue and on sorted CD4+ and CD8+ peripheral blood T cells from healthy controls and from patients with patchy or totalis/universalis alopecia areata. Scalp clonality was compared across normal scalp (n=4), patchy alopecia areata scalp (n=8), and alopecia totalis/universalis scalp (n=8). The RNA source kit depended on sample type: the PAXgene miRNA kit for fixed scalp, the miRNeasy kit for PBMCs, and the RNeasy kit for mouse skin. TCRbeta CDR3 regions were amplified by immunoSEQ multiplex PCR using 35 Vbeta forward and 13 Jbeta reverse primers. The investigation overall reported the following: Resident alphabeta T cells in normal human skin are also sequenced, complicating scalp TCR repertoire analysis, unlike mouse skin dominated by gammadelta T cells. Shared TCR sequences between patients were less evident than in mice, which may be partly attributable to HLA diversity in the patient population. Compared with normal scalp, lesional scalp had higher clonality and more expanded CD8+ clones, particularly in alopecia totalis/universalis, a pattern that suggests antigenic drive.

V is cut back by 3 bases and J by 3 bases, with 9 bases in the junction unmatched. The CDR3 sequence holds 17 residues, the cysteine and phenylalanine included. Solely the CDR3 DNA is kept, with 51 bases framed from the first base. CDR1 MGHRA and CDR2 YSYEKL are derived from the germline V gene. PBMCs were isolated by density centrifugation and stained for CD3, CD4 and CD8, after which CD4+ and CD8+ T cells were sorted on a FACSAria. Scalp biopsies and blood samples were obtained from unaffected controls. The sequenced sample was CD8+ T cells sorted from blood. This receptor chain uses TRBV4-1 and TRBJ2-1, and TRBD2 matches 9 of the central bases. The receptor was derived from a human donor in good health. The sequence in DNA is TGCGCCAGCAGCCATACAGCCGCTAGCGGGGTCTACAATGAGCAGTTCTTC. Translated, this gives CASSHTAASGVYNEQFF.